Listed below are T cell receptor beta chains from one sample, sequenced in a study of cytomegalovirus exposure and HLA in healthy donors. Libraries were prepared by immunoSEQ multiplex PCR; TCRdb keeps only in-frame clonotypes and omits some of them. The sample consists of more than 90,000 clones, 79% of them appearing once. The sample taken for sequencing was PBMCs. These receptors originate from a woman aged 18-35 years in good health and CMV-seropositive. CDR3s include the opening cysteine and the closing phenylalanine or tryptophan. A D gene is named only where the DNA matches it firmly. Size is stated for part of the rows, as once, few or many counts, or as a class when the clone is expanded.

j_gene: TRBJ1-5; abundance: .; v_gene: TRBV6-6; d_gene: .; CDR3nt: TGTGCCAGCAGTTACGGTAGTGTTGGCAATCAGCCCCAGCATTTT; CDR3aa: CASSYGSVGNQPQHF
j_gene: TRBJ1-2; abundance: .; v_gene: TRBV28; d_gene: .; CDR3nt: TGTGCCACCTCAGTCACCTCTCACTATGGCTACACCTTC; CDR3aa: CATSVTSHYGYTF
j_gene: TRBJ2-7; abundance: few; v_gene: TRBV9; d_gene: .; CDR3nt: TGTGCCAGCAGCGTATTTCAGGGCGAGCAGTACTTC; CDR3aa: CASSVFQGEQYF
j_gene: TRBJ1-5; abundance: .; v_gene: TRBV5-1; d_gene: .; CDR3nt: TGCGCCAGCAGCTCTGGGGGGGAGAGCGGTCAGCCCCAGCATTTT; CDR3aa: CASSSGGESGQPQHF
j_gene: TRBJ1-5; abundance: .; v_gene: TRBV2; d_gene: .; CDR3nt: TGTGCCAGCAGTGGGCGGGGAAAGGGCAATCAGCCCCAGCATTTT; CDR3aa: CASSGRGKGNQPQHF
j_gene: TRBJ2-1; abundance: .; v_gene: TRBV2; d_gene: TRBD1; CDR3nt: TGTGCCAGCAGTGTGGCAGGGGGATACAATGAGCAGTTCTTC; CDR3aa: CASSVAGGYNEQFF
j_gene: TRBJ1-4; abundance: .; v_gene: TRBV7-9; d_gene: .; CDR3nt: TGTTCCAGCAGCCCCCAACGGGGAACTAATGAAAAACTGTTTTTT; CDR3aa: CSSSPQRGTNEKLFF
j_gene: TRBJ1-5; abundance: .; v_gene: TRBV19; d_gene: .; CDR3nt: TGTGCCAGTAATGTGGGGAGGAGCAATCAGCCCCAGCATTTT; CDR3aa: CASNVGRSNQPQHF
j_gene: TRBJ2-3; abundance: .; v_gene: TRBV28; d_gene: TRBD2; CDR3nt: TGTGCCAGCAGACTAGCGGGGGGGACAGATACGCAGTATTTT; CDR3aa: CASRLAGGTDTQYF
j_gene: TRBJ1-5; abundance: few; v_gene: TRBV7-6; d_gene: TRBD1; CDR3nt: TGTGCCAGCAGCTTAGCGGCAGGGGGTAGTCAGCCCCAGCATTTT; CDR3aa: CASSLAAGGSQPQHF
j_gene: TRBJ2-7; abundance: once; v_gene: TRBV28; d_gene: .; CDR3nt: TGTGCCAGCAGGCAAACAGGGCCCAGTCTAGAGCAGTACTTC; CDR3aa: CASRQTGPSLEQYF
j_gene: TRBJ2-7; abundance: .; v_gene: TRBV5-1; d_gene: TRBD1; CDR3nt: TGCGCCAGCAGCTTGGGACAGGGAAACGAGCAGTACTTC; CDR3aa: CASSLGQGNEQYF
j_gene: TRBJ1-2; abundance: few; v_gene: TRBV5-1; d_gene: .; CDR3nt: TGCGCCAGCAGCTTGGCAGGGTACGGCTACACCTTC; CDR3aa: CASSLAGYGYTF
j_gene: TRBJ1-1; abundance: .; v_gene: TRBV5-8; d_gene: .; CDR3nt: TGTGCCAGCAGCGTGGGGGTTGACAGGAAGAACACTGAAGCTTTCTTT; CDR3aa: CASSVGVDRKNTEAFF
j_gene: TRBJ1-1; abundance: .; v_gene: TRBV7-3; d_gene: .; CDR3nt: TGTGCCAGCAGCACGGGACAGAACACTGAAGCTTTCTTT; CDR3aa: CASSTGQNTEAFF
j_gene: TRBJ2-7; abundance: .; v_gene: TRBV7-9; d_gene: .; CDR3nt: TGTGCCAGCAGCTTACAGGGCTACGAGCAGTACTTC; CDR3aa: CASSLQGYEQYF
j_gene: TRBJ2-2; abundance: few; v_gene: TRBV21-1; d_gene: .; CDR3nt: TGTGCCAGCAGCAACTGGGATAGCGGGAGGGCCGGGGAGCTGTTTTTT; CDR3aa: CASSNWDSGRAGELFF
j_gene: TRBJ1-2; abundance: .; v_gene: TRBV19; d_gene: .; CDR3nt: TGTGCCAGTAGTATAGGAGGGGGCTATGGCTACACCTTC; CDR3aa: CASSIGGGYGYTF
j_gene: TRBJ2-7; abundance: .; v_gene: TRBV27; d_gene: .; CDR3nt: TGTGCCAGCGGGGGAGGCCCGACGGCGGAGCAGTACTTC; CDR3aa: CASGGGPTAEQYF
j_gene: TRBJ2-7; abundance: once; v_gene: TRBV2; d_gene: .; CDR3nt: TGTGCCAGTGGGGGGGGGCGCGAGCAGTACTTC; CDR3aa: CASGGGREQYF
j_gene: TRBJ2-2; abundance: .; v_gene: TRBV10-1; d_gene: TRBD2; CDR3nt: TGCGCCACAGCTGAGGAAGCGGGAGGGATGAACACCGGGGAGCTGTTTTTT; CDR3aa: CATAEEAGGMNTGELFF
j_gene: TRBJ2-7; abundance: .; v_gene: TRBV13; d_gene: .; CDR3nt: TGTGCCAGCAGCTTAGGCCCGCTATCCGTACGGGAAAAGGGCTACGAGCAGTACTTC; CDR3aa: CASSLGPLSVREKGYEQYF
j_gene: TRBJ2-3; abundance: .; v_gene: TRBV7-9; d_gene: TRBD2; CDR3nt: TGTGCCAGCAGCTCGGGACTAGCGGGGAGCACAGATACGCAGTATTTT; CDR3aa: CASSSGLAGSTDTQYF